Presented here are 31 T cell receptor beta chains from one specimen sequenced in a study of control samples from healthy donors and cancer patients. TCRdb's copy holds only in-frame clones and misses some; the assay was immunoSEQ multiplex PCR. The sample has under 200,000 clones; over 85% are singletons. Specimen: blood. All receptors come from a woman in her thirties or forties in good health.

This chain connects TRBV14 to TRBJ2-5; 11 positions match TRBD2. The length of the CDR3 is 14 residues. Germline V gene data show CDR1 as SGHDN and CDR2 as FVKESK. After removal of 3 bases from V and 4 bases from J, the junction contained 1 base not matched to a gene. The CDR3 DNA follows: TGTGCCAGCAGCCACCTAGCGGGAGGAGAGACCCAGTACTTC. This translates into CASSHLAGGETQYF.

This chain joins TRBV7-9 and TRBJ1-1, with 9 bases matching TRBD1. Germline CDR1 and CDR2: SEHNR and FQNEAQ (reference sequence). J lost 4 bases, V lost 6 bases, and 15 bases had no gene match. This CDR3 contains 17 residues. The CDR3 loop reads CASSPDRGRTESTEAFF. The CDR3, as DNA: TGTGCCAGCAGTCCGGACAGGGGTAGGACGGAAAGCACTGAAGCTTTCTTT.

The chain has TRBV3-1 (or the pseudogene TRBV3-2) and TRBJ2-7, with D possibly matching TRBD2 (5 bases). Trimming stripped 5 bases from V and 3 bases from J, with 11 bases between. Germline assignment: CDR1 LGHDT and CDR2 YNNKEL (reference sequence). This CDR3 spans 13 amino acids. CDR3 residues: CASSKTGNYEQYF. CDR3 DNA sequence: TGTGCCAGCAGCAAGACGGGGAACTACGAGCAGTACTTC.

The V call is TRBV3-1 (or the pseudogene TRBV3-2), the J call TRBJ2-5; the match to TRBD1 covers 9 bases. This CDR3 contains 14 residues. Germline CDR1 and CDR2: LGHDT and YNNKEL (reference sequence). After removal of 4 bases from V and 3 bases from J, the junction contained 3 bases not matched to a gene. The CDR3 loop reads CASSLGTGKETQYF. In DNA form, the CDR3 reads TGTGCCAGCAGCCTCGGGACAGGGAAAGAGACCCAGTACTTC.

This clone was counted a single time. The chain is built from TRBV7-7 and TRBJ2-2; a possible D gene is TRBD1 (5 bases). The CDR3 loop spans 16 amino acids. The germline gives CDR1 SSHAT, CDR2 FNYEAQ (reference sequence). V was pared by 5 bases and J by 0 bases, with 13 bases between. For the CDR3, the DNA is TGTGCCAGCAGCCTGGACATCCTCTCGAACACCGGGGAGCTGTTTTTT. Its protein product is CASSLDILSNTGELFF.

The chain combines TRBV4-3 with TRBJ2-2; D unclear. The CDR3 extends over 14 amino acids. Germline CDR1 is LGHNA and CDR2 is YSLEER. The V and J ends lost 1 base and 1 base respectively, with 4 bases between them. The CDR3 coding sequence is TGCGCCAGCAGCCAAGGGATGAACACCGGGGAGCTGTTTTTT. This encodes CASSQGMNTGELFF.

V is TRBV27 and J is TRBJ1-2; 7 bases agree with TRBD1. This CDR3 has 15 amino acids. Trimming removed 5 bases from V and 0 bases from J; junction bases left unmatched: 6. Per the germline V gene, CDR1 is MNHEY and CDR2 is SMNVEV (reference sequence). This CDR3 reads CASSPTTGPNYGYTF. The CDR3 coding sequence is TGTGCCAGCAGTCCCACGACAGGGCCTAACTATGGCTACACCTTC.

CDR3 region: CASSFSGHNEQFF. CDR3 nucleotide sequence: TGTGCCAGCAGCTTTAGCGGCCACAATGAGCAGTTCTTC. This sequence joins TRBV11-3 and TRBJ2-1; possibly TRBD2 for D (6 bases). Germline V lookup: CDR1 SGHNT, CDR2 YENEEA. V was trimmed by 3 bases and J by 5 bases, leaving 8 bases between them. This CDR3 is built from 13 residues. The full variable domain, its missing parts supplied by reference TRBV11-3 and TRBJ2-1, is EAGVVQSPRYKIIEKKQPVAFWCNPISGHNTLYWYLQNLGQGPELLIRYENEEAVDDSQLPKDRFSAERLKGVDSTLKIQPAELGDSAVYLCASSFSGHNEQFFGPGTRLTVL.

The J gene is TRBJ2-7, the V gene TRBV7-2, with 10 bases fitting TRBD2. J lost 4 bases, V lost 2 bases, and 14 bases had no gene match. In germline, CDR1 is SGHTA, CDR2 FQGNSA. The CDR3 totals 18 residues. CDR3 sequence (DNA): TGTGCCAGCAGCTTAAGGGCCGGGACTAGCGAGGGGGCTTACGAGCAGTACTTC. Protein sequence: CASSLRAGTSEGAYEQYF.

This chain joins TRBV28 and TRBJ1-2; D unresolved. Germline CDR1 is MDHEN and CDR2 is SYDVKM. This CDR3 has 11 amino acids. The germline V and J ends were trimmed by 5 bases and 6 bases, with 7 bases remaining between them. This chain's CDR3 is CASSAKDGYTF. The CDR3 coding sequence is TGTGCCAGCAGTGCCAAGGATGGCTACACCTTC.

The chain carries TRBV28 and TRBJ2-7; unclear D gene. This CDR3 region has 13 residues. CDR1 MDHEN and CDR2 SYDVKM come from the germline V gene. The V end was cut by 8 bases, the J end by 0 bases, with 11 bases between. The CDR3 DNA follows: TGTGCCAGCGCACAACCCCTCTCCTACGAGCAGTACTTC. It codes for CASAQPLSYEQYF.

The V gene is TRBV29-1, the J gene TRBJ1-2, with no clear D. V was pared by 6 bases and J by 5 bases, with 19 bases between. Germline-derived CDR1 and CDR2 are SQVTM and ANQGSEA. The CDR3 runs to 14 residues. The chain's CDR3 is CSVKGLEPIYGYTF. The CDR3 nucleotides are TGCAGCGTAAAGGGTTTAGAACCTATTTATGGCTACACCTTC.

The J gene is TRBJ1-2, the V gene TRBV14, with TRBD1 matching 10 bases. Germline CDR1 reads SGHDN; CDR2 reads FVKESK. V was clipped by 3 bases and J by 7 bases; unmatched bases: 8. This CDR3 is built from 15 residues. CDR3 DNA: TGTGCCAGCAGCCATGAAGGACAGGGGGTAGGTGGCTACACCTTC. Translating it yields CASSHEGQGVGGYTF.

The chain uses TRBV6-5 and TRBJ1-2; D ambiguous. Trimming removed 0 bases at V and 4 bases at J, with 15 bases between. The CDR3 contains 16 residues. Germline CDR1 is MNHEY and CDR2 is SVGAGI. DNA of the CDR3: TGTGCCAGCAGTTACTCTGGTCGCGGTACGGGCTATGGCTACACCTTC. Encoded protein: CASSYSGRGTGYGYTF.

J is TRBJ2-7 and V is TRBV12-3 or TRBV12-4; D call uncertain. Trimming shortened V by 6 bases and J by 3 bases, and 12 bases separated the two germline ends. The CDR3 is 13 residues long. The CDR3 coding sequence is TGTGCCAGCAGCCGCTCAACGGACTACGAGCAGTACTTC. Translating it yields CASSRSTDYEQYF.

The count of this clone is one. The chain carries TRBV7-2 and TRBJ1-5; D might be TRBD1 (5 bases). The V gene lost 4 bases and the J gene lost 1 base, with 14 bases spanning the gap. Germline CDR1 is SGHTA and CDR2 is FQGNSA. This CDR3 is 16 amino acids long. The CDR3 coding sequence is TGTGCCAGCAGCTCTCAGGGCCGAACAAGCAATCAGCCCCAGCATTTT. It codes for CASSSQGRTSNQPQHF.

V is TRBV9 and J is TRBJ2-6, with D unresolved. This CDR3 spans 16 amino acids. CDR1 is SGDLS and CDR2 is YYNGEE in the germline V gene. V gave up 4 bases and J gave up 0 bases, with 11 bases separating them. The CDR3 nucleotides are TGTGCCAGCAGCTCGGGTGTACTCTCTGGGGCCAACGTCCTGACTTTC. Translating it yields CASSSGVLSGANVLTF.

The V call is TRBV6-2 or TRBV6-3, the J call TRBJ2-7, with no clear D. Trimming took 2 bases from V and 3 from J, leaving 8 bases between them. The CDR3 runs 13 residues. The germline V gene has CDR1 MNHEY and CDR2 SVGEGT. This chain's CDR3 is CASSYRVLYEQYF. CDR3 nucleotide sequence: TGTGCCAGCAGTTACAGGGTACTCTACGAGCAGTACTTC.

This clone was counted once. The J gene is TRBJ2-2, the V gene TRBV11-3; TRBD2 matches 11 bases. The length of the CDR3 is 16 residues. After removal of 5 bases from V and 4 bases from J, the junction contained 6 bases not matched to a gene. Germline assignment: CDR1 SGHNT and CDR2 YENEEA. The CDR3 protein is CASSTGLAALTGELFF. The CDR3 DNA reads as TGTGCCAGCAGCACGGGACTAGCGGCCCTCACCGGGGAGCTGTTTTTT. Filled out from reference TRBV11-3 and TRBJ2-2, the complete variable domain reads EAGVVQSPRYKIIEKKQPVAFWCNPISGHNTLYWYLQNLGQGPELLIRYENEEAVDDSQLPKDRFSAERLKGVDSTLKIQPAELGDSAVYLCASSTGLAALTGELFFGEGSRLTVL.

The CDR3 spells CASSIVGQGNYGYTF. The CDR3 coding sequence is TGTGCCAGTAGTATAGTAGGGCAGGGAAACTATGGCTACACCTTC. The V call is TRBV19, the J call TRBJ1-2; possibly TRBD1 for D (5 bases). Per the germline V gene, CDR1 is LNHDA and CDR2 is SQIVND (reference sequence). The CDR3 contains 15 residues. Trimming took off 1 base at V and 2 bases at J, with 11 bases between the two ends. The variable domain in full, completed from reference TRBV19 and TRBJ1-2, reads DGGITQSPKYLFRKEGQNVTLSCEQNLNHDAMYWYRQDPGQGLRLIYYSQIVNDFQKGDIAEGYSVSREKKESFPLTVTSAQKNPTAFYLCASSIVGQGNYGYTFGSGTRLTVV.

The chain is built from TRBV4-1 and TRBJ2-7; TRBD2 matches 10 bases. V gave up 0 bases and J gave up 2 bases; unmatched junction bases: 4. This CDR3 comprises 16 residues. Germline lookup yields CDR1 MGHRA and CDR2 YSYEKL. The CDR3 coding sequence is TGCGCCAGCAGCCAAGAAGGGCTAGCGGGAGCCTACGAGCAGTACTTC. Protein product: CASSQEGLAGAYEQYF.

The chain links TRBV12-3 or TRBV12-4 to TRBJ1-4; no reliable D call. Trimming stripped 3 bases from V and 7 bases from J, with 3 bases between. The CDR3 covers 11 residues. The CDR3 nucleotides are TGTGCCAGCAGTTTCGGTGAAAAACTGTTTTTT. Translating gives CASSFGEKLFF.

To note about this clone: The sample carries other DNA sequences with the same CDR3. CDR3 sequence reads: CASSPGTSNYGYTF. In DNA, the CDR3 is TGTGCCAGCAGCCCGGGAACAAGCAACTATGGCTACACCTTC. V gene TRBV7-2 combines with J gene TRBJ1-2; D unresolved. The CDR3 length is 14 residues. The V gene's germline CDR1 is SGHTA and CDR2 FQGNSA. V lost 5 bases, J lost 2 bases, and 12 bases lay in between.

CDR3 coding DNA: TGTGCCAGCAGCTTAGAAAGGGGAGTAAATGAAAAACTGTTTTTT. Translation gives CASSLERGVNEKLFF. This chain links TRBV11-2 with TRBJ1-4, with a weak D call TRBD1 (5 bases). CDR1 is SGHAT and CDR2 is FQNNGV in the germline V gene. This CDR3 contains 15 residues. V lost 0 bases, J lost 5 bases, and 10 bases lay in between.

The chain carries TRBV12-5 and TRBJ1-1; D may be TRBD1 (6 bases). This CDR3 is 16 amino acids long. V was pared by 1 base and J by 6 bases, with 18 bases between. Germline V gene lookup returns CDR1 LGHNT and CDR2 FRNRAP. In DNA, the CDR3 is TGTGCTAGTGGTTTGGGGATGACAGGTCGGTTCCCTGAAGCTTTCTTT. Encoded protein: CASGLGMTGRFPEAFF.

This rearrangement joins TRBV27 to TRBJ2-2; possibly TRBD1 for D (6 bases). V lost 11 bases and J lost 1, with 14 bases in between. CDR1 is MNHEY, CDR2 SMNVEV, per germline (reference sequence). The length of the CDR3 is 14 residues. The CDR3 DNA sequence: TGTGCCCAAAAGTCGACAGGGAACACCGGGGAGCTGTTTTTT. Translating gives CAQKSTGNTGELFF.

The chain has TRBV5-4 and TRBJ2-7; D is possibly TRBD1 (5 bases). In germline, CDR1 is SGHNT, CDR2 YYREEE (reference sequence). V was trimmed by 1 base and J by 5 bases, leaving 10 bases between them. The CDR3 spans 13 residues. CDR3 nucleotide sequence: TGTGCCAGCAGCTTGAGGGGTTCTAACGAGCAGTACTTC. Encoded protein: CASSLRGSNEQYF. Full variable domain (missing parts from reference TRBV5-4 and TRBJ2-7): ETGVTQSPTHLIKTRGQQVTLRCSSQSGHNTVSWYQQALGQGPQFIFQYYREEENGRGNFPPRFSGLQFPNYSSELNVNALELDDSALYLCASSLRGSNEQYFGPGTRLTVT.

The CDR3 here is CASSLEFGSGFSGYTF. CDR3 bases: TGTGCCAGCAGCTTAGAGTTTGGGTCGGGATTTTCTGGCTACACCTTC. The chain is built from TRBV7-8 and TRBJ1-2; D remains unclear. The V gene's germline CDR1 is SGHVS and CDR2 FQNEAQ. V lost 1 base, J lost 7 bases, and 19 bases lay in between. This CDR3 has 16 residues.

The chain uses TRBV11-3 and TRBJ2-7; D possibly corresponds to TRBD1 (6 bases). V gave up 2 bases and J gave up 3 bases, with 8 bases separating them. There are 13 residues in the CDR3. Looked up from germline, CDR1 is SGHNT and CDR2 is YENEEA. The CDR3 spells CASSLIQGYEQYF. DNA for the CDR3: TGTGCCAGCAGCTTAATACAGGGCTACGAGCAGTACTTC.

V is TRBV6-5 and J is TRBJ1-2, with a tentative D call TRBD1 (6 bases). The CDR3 runs 13 residues. Germline V gives CDR1 MNHEY, CDR2 SVGAGI. Deletions cut 3 bases from V and 6 bases from J, with 11 bases between. CDR3 sequence: CASSYQQGNGYTF. CDR3 DNA sequence: TGTGCCAGCAGTTATCAACAGGGTAATGGCTACACCTTC.

A single count supports this clone. This sequence joins TRBV5-5 and TRBJ1-5, with 10 bases that match TRBD1. The ends lost 4 bases at V and 6 bases at J; junction bases unmatched: 4. Germline CDR1 SGHKS, CDR2 YYEKEE (reference sequence). This CDR3 contains 14 residues. CDR3 in DNA: TGTGCCAGCAGCATGACAGGGGGCGGTCAGCCCCAGCATTTT. Protein: CASSMTGGGQPQHF.